One sample yielded the 5 T cell receptor beta chains listed below, sequenced in a study of T cell repertoires in cytomegalovirus infection. For these TCRs, the target antigens are not known. TCRdb passed the reads through MiXCR, listing each CDR3 protein once. In the table there are tens of thousands of distinct CDR3 sequences, roughly 44% of which are singletons. The sample consisted of CD8+ T cells from cultured PBMCs, taken from culture after CMV antigen stimulation. These receptors originate from a human donor in good health (CMV status not recorded). Some clones in this sample may be carry-over from other donors' samples.

This clonotype was picked up a small number of times. The chain employs TRBV7-3 and TRBJ2-1; weak D call: TRBD1 (6 bases). This CDR3 is 12 amino acids long. Trimming left V 6 bases short and J 10 bases short, with 13 bases between. Germline assignment: CDR1 SGHTA and CDR2 FQGTGA. The CDR3 loop is CASSNRVGEQFF. The CDR3 DNA follows: TGTGCCAGCAGTAACAGGGTAGGGGAGCAGTTCTTC.

V is TRBV7-1 and J is TRBJ1-2, with 7 bases lining up with TRBD1. TRBV7-1 is an open reading frame whose function is uncertain. J lost 5 bases, V lost 5 bases, and 5 bases had no gene match. The CDR3 runs 13 residues. CDR3 residues: CASSPGTDYGYTF. The CDR3 nucleotides read TGTGCCAGCAGCCCCGGGACAGATTATGGCTACACCTTC.

This clonotype was counted only a few times. The rearrangement joins TRBV7-2 to TRBJ2-1, with no clear D. The CDR3 is made up of 13 amino acids. Trimming stripped 3 bases from V and 8 bases from J, with 11 bases between. The V gene's germline CDR1 is SGHTA and CDR2 FQGNSA. CDR3 sequence reads: CASSLNYGYEQFF. The CDR3 DNA reads TGTGCCAGCAGCTTGAACTATGGTTATGAGCAGTTCTTC.

The rearrangement joins TRBV4-1 to TRBJ1-5; D call uncertain. The CDR3 contains 16 residues. Germline CDR1 MGHRA, CDR2 YSYEKL. V was trimmed by 1 base and J by 1 base, leaving 11 bases between them. The CDR3 here is CASSQGFPGSNQPQHF. As DNA, the CDR3 is TGCGCCAGCAGCCAAGGATTCCCAGGCAGCAATCAGCCCCAGCATTTT.

The rearrangement uses TRBV7-9 and TRBJ2-1; TRBD2 is a possible D gene (6 bases). Germline-derived CDR1 and CDR2 are SEHNR and FQNEAQ (reference sequence). The V end was cut by 8 bases, the J end by 2 bases, with 19 bases between. This CDR3 spans 16 amino acids. The CDR3 DNA follows: TGTGCCAGCCCCCAGGTGGACGGGAGTCCCTACAATGAGCAGTTCTTC. Protein sequence: CASPQVDGSPYNEQFF.